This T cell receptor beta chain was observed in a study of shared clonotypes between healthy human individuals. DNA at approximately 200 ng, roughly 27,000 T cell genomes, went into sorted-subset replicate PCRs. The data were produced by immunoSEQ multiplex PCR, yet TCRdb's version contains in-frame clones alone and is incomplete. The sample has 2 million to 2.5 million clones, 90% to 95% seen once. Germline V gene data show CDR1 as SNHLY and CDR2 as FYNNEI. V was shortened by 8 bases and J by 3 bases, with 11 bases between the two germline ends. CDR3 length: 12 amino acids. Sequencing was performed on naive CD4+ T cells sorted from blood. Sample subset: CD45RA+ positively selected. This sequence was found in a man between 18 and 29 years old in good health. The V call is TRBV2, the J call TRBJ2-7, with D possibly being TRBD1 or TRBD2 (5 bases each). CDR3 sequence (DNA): TGTGCCAGCGGGGGATGGGGCTACGAGCAGTACTTC. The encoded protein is CASGGWGYEQYF. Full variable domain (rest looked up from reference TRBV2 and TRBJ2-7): EPEVTQTPSHQVTQMGQEVILRCVPISNHLYFYWYRQILGQKVEFLVSFYNNEISEKSEIFDDQFSVERPDGSNFTLKIRSTKLEDSAMYFCASGGWGYEQYFGPGTRLTVT.